The 24 T cell receptor beta chains below all came from one sample that was sequenced in a study of control samples from healthy donors and cancer patients. TCRdb keeps only in-frame clones here, not all; method: immunoSEQ multiplex PCR. Among 120,000 or so clones listed, about 89% were seen once. The sample comprised blood. Every receptor here comes from a man in his fifties or sixties in good health.

This rearrangement joins TRBV19 to TRBJ2-3; D remains unclear. This CDR3 spans 14 amino acids. The ends were cut back, 3 bases at V and 0 bases at J, with 7 bases in the middle. Germline V CDR1 and CDR2: LNHDA, SQIVND (reference sequence). CDR3 nucleotides: TGTGCCAGTAGTATGGTGAGGAGCACAGATACGCAGTATTTT. This encodes CASSMVRSTDTQYF.

This clone was seen only once. The chain joins TRBV7-2 to TRBJ1-5; perhaps TRBD1 as D (5 bases). CDR1 is SGHTA and CDR2 is FQGNSA in the germline V gene. This CDR3 comprises 14 residues. V shed 4 bases and J shed 5 bases, with 12 bases lying between them. CDR3 in amino acids: CASSSYGGDQPQHF. CDR3 nucleotides: TGTGCCAGCAGCTCATACGGGGGTGATCAGCCCCAGCATTTT.

The CDR3 here is CATSRDRVLGYTF. CDR3 in DNA: TGTGCCACCAGCAGGGACAGGGTCCTTGGCTACACCTTC. This chain uses TRBV15 with TRBJ1-2; TRBD1 matches 8 bases. Germline CDR1 reads LNHNV; CDR2 reads YYDKDF (reference sequence). The CDR3 has 13 residues. J was trimmed by 7 bases and V by 3 bases; bases with no gene match: 4.

The rearrangement uses TRBV5-1 and TRBJ2-2; 9 bases agree with TRBD1. Trimming removed 4 bases from V and 4 bases from J; junction bases left unmatched: 5. Germline V gives CDR1 SGHRS, CDR2 YFSETQ. The CDR3 spans 15 residues. CDR3 nucleotides: TGCGCCAGCAGCCCACAGGGGGCTAGCACCGGGGAGCTGTTTTTT. Translated, it gives CASSPQGASTGELFF.

This chain uses TRBV9 with TRBJ2-7; 9 bases match TRBD2. The CDR3 is made up of 15 amino acids. Germline CDR1 reads SGDLS; CDR2 reads YYNGEE. J lost 0 bases, V lost 4 bases, and 5 bases had no gene match. The CDR3 is CASSPTTSGSYEQYF. The CDR3 nucleotides are TGTGCCAGCAGCCCCACGACTAGCGGCTCCTACGAGCAGTACTTC. The whole variable domain, remainder taken from reference TRBV9 and TRBJ2-7, is DSGVTQTPKHLITATGQRVTLRCSPRSGDLSVYWYQQSLDQGLQFLIQYYNGEERAKGNILERFSAQQFPDLHSELNLSSLELGDSALYFCASSPTTSGSYEQYFGPGTRLTVT.

V and J are TRBV5-1 and TRBJ1-2, with 10 bases fitting TRBD1. The CDR3 covers 14 residues. Losses at the gene ends were 5 bases for V and 4 bases for J; bases not matched to a gene: 5. Germline CDR1 SGHRS, CDR2 YFSETQ. The CDR3 nucleotides are TGCGCCAGCAGTTCGACAGGGGGCGCCTATGGCTACACCTTC. It specifies CASSSTGGAYGYTF. Looking up the rest from reference TRBV5-1 and TRBJ1-2 gives the full variable domain: KAGVTQTPRYLIKTRGQQVTLSCSPISGHRSVSWYQQTPGQGLQFLFEYFSETQRNKGNFPGRFSGRQFSNSRSEMNVSTLELGDSALYLCASSSTGGAYGYTFGSGTRLTVV.

The rearrangement links TRBV6-2 or TRBV6-3 to TRBJ1-1; TRBD1 matches 9 bases. Germline loops: CDR1 MNHEY, CDR2 SVGEGT. J gave up 1 base and V 5 bases, and 17 bases lay outside the gene matches. CDR3 length equals 19 residues. CDR3 in DNA: TGTGCCAGCAGTACTCGGCGCCCAACAGGGGGCAGGGGGAACACTGAAGCTTTCTTT. Translating gives CASSTRRPTGGRGNTEAFF.

The V call is TRBV12-3 or TRBV12-4, the J call TRBJ1-1; no definite D call. The V end was cut by 3 bases, the J end by 0 bases, with 5 bases between. This CDR3 contains 13 residues. The CDR3, as DNA: TGTGCCAGCAGTTTGGTCGTGAACACTGAAGCTTTCTTT. Its protein is CASSLVVNTEAFF.

The chain is built from TRBV20-1 and TRBJ1-2; 8 bases agree with TRBD1. The junction had 4 bases not matched to a gene; V was cut back by 6 bases and J by 7 bases. Germline V gives CDR1 DFQATT, CDR2 SNEGSKA (reference sequence). This CDR3 spans 11 amino acids. The DNA for the CDR3 is TGCAGTGCCGGACAGGGTGGTGGCTACACCTTC. Encoded protein: CSAGQGGGYTF.

The chain couples TRBV4-1 to TRBJ2-3; unclear D gene. Germline assignment: CDR1 MGHRA and CDR2 YSYEKL. V lost 8 bases and J lost 6, with 9 bases in between. This CDR3 is built from 11 residues. CDR3 in DNA: TGCGCCAGCCTAGAATCGGATACGCAGTATTTT. Its protein product is CASLESDTQYF.

The CDR3 here is CSVEGETQYF. As DNA, the CDR3 is TGCAGCGTTGAGGGGGAGACCCAGTACTTC. The chain carries TRBV29-1 and TRBJ2-5; no clear D gene. The CDR3 runs 10 residues. Germline V gives CDR1 SQVTM, CDR2 ANQGSEA. The germline V and J ends were trimmed by 3 bases and 5 bases, with 4 bases remaining between them.

The chain couples TRBV25-1 to TRBJ1-1; D not resolved. Germline CDR1 reads MGHDK; CDR2 reads SYGVNS. This CDR3 contains 15 residues. The germline V and J ends were trimmed by 2 bases and 1 base, with 11 bases remaining between them. The CDR3 protein is CASSEPEKGNTEAFF. DNA for the CDR3: TGTGCCAGCAGTGAACCCGAGAAGGGGAACACTGAAGCTTTCTTT.

The chain uses TRBV5-4 and TRBJ1-2; 8 bases agree with TRBD1. Germline values: CDR1 SGHNT, CDR2 YYREEE (reference sequence). This CDR3 is built from 16 residues. The junction had 16 bases not matched to a gene; V was cut back by 4 bases and J by 8 bases. CDR3: CASSVGQGKTTGGYTF. The DNA of the CDR3 is TGTGCCAGCAGCGTTGGACAGGGCAAGACTACAGGAGGCTACACCTTC.

The rearrangement joins TRBV6-4 to TRBJ2-1; TRBD1 agrees at 7 bases. Germline CDR1 reads MRHNA; CDR2 reads SNTAGT. J was trimmed by 7 bases and V by 4 bases; bases with no gene match: 4. The CDR3 consists of 13 residues. CDR3 sequence reads: CASSATGVNEQFF. The CDR3 nucleotides are TGTGCCAGCAGTGCTACAGGGGTAAATGAGCAGTTCTTC.

The chain combines TRBV11-2 with TRBJ2-7; D gene unclear. This CDR3 spans 11 amino acids. Trimming cost V 7 bases and J 0 bases, with 4 bases left between them. Germline V gene data show CDR1 as SGHAT and CDR2 as FQNNGV. CDR3 region: CASTPSYEQYF. The CDR3 DNA reads as TGTGCCAGCACCCCCTCCTACGAGCAGTACTTC.

The chain employs TRBV2 and TRBJ1-2; 9 positions agree with TRBD1. Germline lookup yields CDR1 SNHLY and CDR2 FYNNEI. This CDR3 is 13 amino acids long. The J segment lost 5 bases and the V segment lost 10 bases, leaving 8 bases of the junction unmatched. The CDR3 sequence is CAKTTGGLYGYTF. The CDR3 coding sequence is TGTGCCAAGACGACAGGGGGTCTGTATGGCTACACCTTC.

J is TRBJ2-5 and V is TRBV5-5; D remains ambiguous. The germline CDR1 and CDR2 sequences are SGHKS and YYEKEE (reference sequence). The length of the CDR3 is 14 residues. Trimming stripped 0 bases from V and 4 bases from J, with 10 bases between. The CDR3 is CASSLGLGLETQYF. The CDR3 DNA reads TGTGCCAGCAGCTTGGGGCTAGGGCTAGAGACCCAGTACTTC.

The genes are TRBV3-1 (or the pseudogene TRBV3-2) and TRBJ2-5; D remains unclear. Germline values: CDR1 LGHDT, CDR2 YNNKEL (reference sequence). The CDR3 has 15 residues. The ends were cut back, 1 base at V and 1 base at J, with 10 bases in the middle. The CDR3 here is CASSQGISFQETQYF. The CDR3 nucleotides read TGTGCCAGCAGCCAAGGGATTAGCTTCCAAGAGACCCAGTACTTC.

The V call is TRBV5-6, the J call TRBJ1-4; weak D call: TRBD1 (5 bases). This CDR3 comprises 15 residues. Germline V gives CDR1 SGHDT, CDR2 YYEEEE. Trimming cost V 4 bases and J 7 bases, with 17 bases left between them. The CDR3 region is CASSRRKGYGEKLFF. CDR3 in DNA: TGTGCCAGCAGCCGAAGGAAGGGGTACGGTGAAAAACTGTTTTTT. The full variable domain, in which reference TRBV5-6 and TRBJ1-4 provide the parts outside the CDR3, is DAGVTQSPTHLIKTRGQQVTLRCSPKSGHDTVSWYQQALGQGPQFIFQYYEEEERQRGNFPDRFSGHQFPNYSSELNVNALLLGDSALYLCASSRRKGYGEKLFFGSGTQLSVL.

The chain employs TRBV6-5 and TRBJ1-6; the D is unclear. Germline lookup yields CDR1 MNHEY and CDR2 SVGAGI. V shed 2 bases and J shed 1 base, with 9 bases lying between them. The length of the CDR3 is 16 residues. This CDR3 is CASSYSLASYNSPLHF. CDR3 sequence (DNA): TGTGCCAGCAGTTACAGCCTAGCGTCCTATAATTCACCCCTCCACTTT.

This chain connects TRBV2 to TRBJ2-7; 8 bases fit TRBD1. CDR1 is SNHLY and CDR2 is FYNNEI in the germline V gene. The CDR3 sequence is 13 residues long. After removal of 8 bases from V and 4 bases from J, the junction contained 7 bases not matched to a gene. CDR3 sequence reads: CASARGLGYEQYF. CDR3 in DNA: TGTGCCAGCGCCAGGGGGCTTGGGTACGAGCAGTACTTC.

This chain links TRBV6-4 with TRBJ1-6, with unresolved D. V was clipped by 3 bases and J by 8 bases, with 8 bases between them. The CDR3 runs 13 residues. The V gene's germline CDR1 is MRHNA and CDR2 SNTAGT. The chain's CDR3 is CASSEGDYSPLHF. The CDR3 DNA reads as TGTGCCAGCAGTGAGGGCGACTATTCACCCCTCCACTTT.

The chain recombines TRBV29-1 with TRBJ1-1; 9 bases match TRBD1. J gave up 4 bases and V 0 bases, and 3 bases lay outside the gene matches. The CDR3 totals 14 residues. CDR1 and CDR2 (germline): SQVTM, ANQGSEA. The CDR3 loop reads CSVEEGTGSTEAFF. CDR3 nucleotides: TGCAGCGTTGAAGAAGGGACAGGGAGCACTGAAGCTTTCTTT. Full variable domain (missing parts from reference TRBV29-1 and TRBJ1-1): SAVISQKPSRDICQRGTSLTIQCQVDSQVTMMFWYRQQPGQSLTLIATANQGSEATYESGFVIDKFPISRPNLTFSTLTVSNMSPEDSSIYLCSVEEGTGSTEAFFGQGTRLTVV.

The genes are TRBV27 and TRBJ2-7; 12 nucleotides align to TRBD2. V shed 6 bases and J 6 bases; nucleotides not matched to a gene: 6. The CDR3 length is 14 residues. Germline V gives CDR1 MNHEY, CDR2 SMNVEV (reference sequence). The chain's CDR3 is CASRTSGGPGEQYF. The CDR3 nucleotides read TGTGCCAGCAGGACTAGCGGGGGTCCTGGCGAGCAGTACTTC.